This entry lists 32 T cell receptor beta chains sequenced from one sample in a study of blood T cell repertoires in COVID-19. Sequencing used immunoSEQ multiplex PCR; TCRdb keeps in-frame clones, though not all of them. The table lists some 320,000 clones, over 85% of them singletons. Sample: PBMCs or T cells enriched from blood (not recorded which). The receptors stem from a man between 60 and 70 years old who had recovered from COVID-19.

This clone has more than one count but fewer than ten. This chain links TRBV10-3 with TRBJ1-3; D gene uncertain. Trimming cost V 2 bases and J 2 bases, with 13 bases left between them. Germline CDR1 and CDR2: ENHRY and SYGVKD. The CDR3 contains 16 residues. DNA of the CDR3: TGTGCCATCAGTGAGCTTCCCCCGGGAGCTGGAAACACCATATATTTT. It is translated as CAISELPPGAGNTIYF.

V and J are TRBV7-8 and TRBJ2-3; 8 bases line up with TRBD1. V lost 4 bases, J lost 4 bases, and 13 bases stayed unmatched. Germline-derived CDR1 and CDR2 are SGHVS and FQNEAQ. The CDR3 covers 17 residues. The CDR3 DNA sequence: TGTGCCAGCAGCTCGAACGACAGGGGTAGGATTGCAGATACGCAGTATTTT. Translating it yields CASSSNDRGRIADTQYF.

The chain employs TRBV7-6 and TRBJ2-1, with 10 bases aligning to TRBD1. CDR3 size: 15 residues. The junction had 8 bases not matched to a gene; V was cut back by 5 bases and J by 7 bases. The germline CDR1 and CDR2 sequences are SGHVS and FNYEAQ. This chain's CDR3 is CASSQGQGTQNEQFF. For the CDR3, the DNA is TGTGCCAGCAGCCAGGGACAGGGGACTCAAAATGAGCAGTTCTTC.

The CDR3 DNA is TGTGCCAGCTCACCAAACACAGGGGTCAATTCACCCCTCCACTTT. Protein: CASSPNTGVNSPLHF. V is TRBV18 and J is TRBJ1-6, with 7 bases aligning to TRBD1. V trimming: 2 bases; J trimming: 7 bases; junction bases outside the gene matches: 5. The CDR3 has 15 residues. Per the germline V gene, CDR1 is KGHSH and CDR2 is LQKENI.

In this sample, this clone turned up once. The V and J genes are TRBV7-3 and TRBJ2-3; the D gene is possibly TRBD2 (6 bases). V lost 5 bases to trimming and J lost 10 bases, with 13 bases between them. CDR1 is SGHTA and CDR2 is FQGTGA in the germline V gene. The CDR3 totals 12 residues. As DNA, the CDR3 is TGTGCCAGCAGCACGGCCGGGGGATCGCAGTATTTT. Protein: CASSTAGGSQYF.

This chain joins TRBV6-5 and TRBJ2-7; 10 nucleotides match TRBD2. CDR1 is MNHEY, CDR2 SVGAGI, per germline. The CDR3 contains 15 residues. J gave up 4 bases and V 5 bases, and 8 bases lay outside the gene matches. CDR3 sequence reads: CASSQREGLGYEQYF. The CDR3 region has the DNA TGTGCCAGCAGTCAGCGGGAGGGCCTAGGGTACGAGCAGTACTTC.

This rearrangement joins TRBV18 to TRBJ1-1; 8 positions match TRBD1. The germline gives CDR1 KGHSH, CDR2 LQKENI. The CDR3 sequence is 16 residues long. J was trimmed by 10 bases and V by 4 bases; bases with no gene match: 17. CDR3 sequence: CASSRINTGTGIPAFF. The CDR3, as DNA: TGTGCCAGCTCACGAATAAACACCGGGACAGGCATTCCAGCTTTCTTT.

The chain is built from TRBV5-1 and TRBJ2-1; 7 positions agree with TRBD1. Germline trimming cut 9 bases from V and 7 bases from J; bases unmatched to any gene: 10. Germline CDR1 is SGHRS and CDR2 is YFSETQ. This CDR3 is 13 amino acids long. This CDR3 is CATSRDRGNEQFF. The CDR3 region has the DNA TGCGCCACATCCCGGGACAGAGGAAATGAGCAGTTCTTC.

V gene TRBV18 combines with J gene TRBJ1-6; D might be TRBD1 (6 bases). CDR3 length: 15 amino acids. Germline loops: CDR1 KGHSH, CDR2 LQKENI. Trimming stripped 1 base from V and 6 bases from J, with 10 bases between. For the CDR3, the DNA is TGTGCCAGCTCACCACTACAGGGTCGTAATTCACCCCTCCACTTT. Its translation is CASSPLQGRNSPLHF.

V and J are TRBV18 and TRBJ2-1, with D tentatively TRBD2 (5 bases). The CDR3 consists of 14 residues. Trimming left V 5 bases short and J 3 bases short, with 11 bases between. Per the germline V gene, CDR1 is KGHSH and CDR2 is LQKENI. CDR3 DNA sequence: TGTGCCAGCTCAGTGATCGCGGGCTACAATGAGCAGTTCTTC. Translating it yields CASSVIAGYNEQFF.

The V and J genes are TRBV5-1 and TRBJ2-1, with 11 bases that match TRBD2. Trimming took 0 bases from V and 8 from J; bases not matched to a gene: 7. Looked up from germline, CDR1 is SGHRS and CDR2 is YFSETQ. This CDR3 is built from 16 residues. The CDR3 DNA is TGCGCCAGCAGCTTGGGGCTAGCGGGGGGACTGTATGAGCAGTTCTTC. This sequence encodes CASSLGLAGGLYEQFF.

V gene TRBV12-3 or TRBV12-4 combines with J gene TRBJ1-3, with D hard to call. V was cut by 0 bases and J by 4 bases, with 4 bases left in between. There are 13 residues in the CDR3. The DNA of the CDR3 is TGTGCCAGCAGTTTAGCTACAGGAAACACCATATATTTT. Translated: CASSLATGNTIYF.

The chain combines TRBV7-9 with TRBJ1-3; D is unclear. Germline V lookup: CDR1 SEHNR, CDR2 FQNEAQ (reference sequence). CDR3 length: 12 amino acids. V shed 5 bases and J shed 4 bases, with 6 bases lying between them. CDR3: CASSERGNTIYF. Here the CDR3 DNA reads TGTGCCAGCAGCGAGAGAGGAAACACCATATATTTT.

CDR3 coding DNA: TGTGCCTGGAGACCAATGGCTCAAAGGCGGGAAAAACTGTTTTTT. This encodes CAWRPMAQRREKLFF. The chain joins TRBV30 to TRBJ1-4; D remains ambiguous. V was trimmed by 3 bases and J by 8 bases, leaving 19 bases between them. From germline, CDR1 is GTSNPN and CDR2 SVGIG (reference sequence). The CDR3 consists of 15 residues.

This sequence joins TRBV19 and TRBJ2-3; D perhaps matches TRBD1 (5 bases). The CDR3 runs to 13 residues. Germline assignment: CDR1 LNHDA and CDR2 SQIVND (reference sequence). Trimming took 6 bases from V and 2 from J, leaving 9 bases between them. The CDR3 DNA reads as TGTGCCAGTAGCGGACAAGTCACAGATACGCAGTATTTT. Translating gives CASSGQVTDTQYF.

The chain couples TRBV2 to TRBJ2-7; 15 nucleotides match TRBD2. Germline assignment: CDR1 SNHLY and CDR2 FYNNEI. The CDR3 is 16 amino acids. Trimming took 10 bases from V and 2 from J; bases not matched to a gene: 9. The CDR3, as DNA: TGTGCCACTGGCGGACTAGCGGGGGGGAACCCCTACGAGCAGTACTTC. It yields the protein CATGGLAGGNPYEQYF.

The chain has TRBV12-5 and TRBJ1-5; D remains ambiguous. The CDR3 is 15 amino acids. The germline gives CDR1 LGHNT, CDR2 FRNRAP. V was cut by 6 bases and J by 2 bases, with 14 bases left in between. CDR3 in amino acids: CASGSEYVGNQPQHF. The CDR3 DNA reads TGTGCTAGTGGGTCCGAGTACGTGGGCAATCAGCCCCAGCATTTT.

This clone was found once. J is TRBJ1-2 and V is TRBV5-1, with D possibly being TRBD1 (6 bases). V lost 7 bases and J lost 4, with 14 bases in between. The germline V gene has CDR1 SGHRS and CDR2 YFSETQ. The CDR3 spans 13 residues. DNA of the CDR3: TGCGCCAGCTGGGGAGGGGGTCCCTATGGCTACACCTTC. This codes for CASWGGGPYGYTF.

The gene calls are TRBV19 and TRBJ2-2; TRBD1 aligns across 7 bases. J gave up 6 bases and V 6 bases, and 7 bases lay outside the gene matches. The CDR3 loop spans 14 amino acids. Germline loops: CDR1 LNHDA, CDR2 SQIVND (reference sequence). The chain's CDR3 is CASRTQGSAGELFF. The CDR3 DNA follows: TGTGCCAGTAGGACACAGGGGTCGGCCGGGGAGCTGTTTTTT.

The chain is built from TRBV6-4 and TRBJ2-3, with TRBD2 matching over 10 bases. With V trimmed by 3 bases and J by 3 bases, 6 bases remained unmatched. Germline V gives CDR1 MRHNA, CDR2 SNTAGT. The CDR3 length is 16 residues. CDR3 residues: CASSDFSGRPTDTQYF. CDR3 bases: TGTGCCAGCAGTGATTTTAGCGGGAGGCCTACAGATACGCAGTATTTT.

The chain couples TRBV5-1 to TRBJ2-1; D might be TRBD2 (7 bases). CDR3 length: 15 residues. V shed 6 bases and J shed 5 bases, with 18 bases lying between them. The germline V gene encodes CDR1 SGHRS and CDR2 YFSETQ. CDR3 DNA sequence: TGCGCCAGCACCGAAGGGGGAGGGCCAAACAATGAGCAGTTCTTC. It encodes CASTEGGGPNNEQFF.

V and J are TRBV7-9 and TRBJ2-5; TRBD1 agrees at 7 bases. The trim removed 5 bases at V and 5 bases at J, leaving 11 bases unmatched. From germline, CDR1 is SEHNR and CDR2 FQNEAQ (reference sequence). The CDR3 totals 15 residues. CDR3 DNA sequence: TGTGCCAGCAGCCCCCCCTTAGGGGGCGTTGAGACCCAGTACTTC. This encodes CASSPPLGGVETQYF.

V gene TRBV19 combines with J gene TRBJ1-1; TRBD1 matches at 10 bases. The CDR3 sequence is 15 residues long. Germline V CDR1 and CDR2: LNHDA, SQIVND (reference sequence). Unmatched junction bases numbered 8, after V lost 4 bases and J lost 6 bases. CDR3 DNA sequence: TGTGCCAGTAGTACGTTTGGGACAGGGGCTTCTGAAGCTTTCTTT. This encodes CASSTFGTGASEAFF.

V usage is TRBV19 and J usage is TRBJ1-5, with D possibly TRBD1 on 6 matching bases. Germline CDR1 is LNHDA and CDR2 is SQIVND (reference sequence). Deletions cut 8 bases from V and 7 bases from J, with 15 bases between. CDR3 size: 13 residues. The CDR3 nucleotides are TGTGCCAGTGGAGGCACAGGGTTCCAGCCCCAGCATTTT. Protein sequence: CASGGTGFQPQHF.

This rearrangement joins TRBV5-6 to TRBJ1-6; 9 bases map to TRBD1. The V segment lost 1 base and the J segment 6 bases; nucleotides outside the gene matches: 2. The CDR3 covers 15 residues. Germline CDR1 and CDR2: SGHDT and YYEEEE. The CDR3 protein is CASSLWGQGNSPLHF. CDR3 DNA: TGTGCCAGCAGCTTGTGGGGACAGGGTAATTCACCCCTCCACTTT.

The rearrangement links TRBV2 to TRBJ2-3, with 9 bases that match TRBD2. V lost 1 base, J lost 1 base, and 6 bases stayed unmatched. The CDR3 consists of 17 residues. Germline values: CDR1 SNHLY, CDR2 FYNNEI. CDR3 DNA sequence: TGTGCCAGCAGTGAAGGCCCTAGCGGGGTCGGCACAGATACGCAGTATTTT. It translates to CASSEGPSGVGTDTQYF. Based on the CDR3 plus reference TRBV2 and TRBJ2-3, the full variable domain is EPEVTQTPSHQVTQMGQEVILRCVPISNHLYFYWYRQILGQKVEFLVSFYNNEISEKSEIFDDQFSVERPDGSNFTLKIRSTKLEDSAMYFCASSEGPSGVGTDTQYFGPGTRLTVL.

The genes are TRBV4-1 and TRBJ1-2; D is unclear. The CDR3 is 15 amino acids. Germline lookup yields CDR1 MGHRA and CDR2 YSYEKL. V lost 3 bases and J lost 3, with 14 bases in between. CDR3 DNA sequence: TGCGCCAGCAGCCAGGCCCTCCCTCTGGACTATGGCTACACCTTC. Residues: CASSQALPLDYGYTF.

This sequence joins TRBV5-4 and TRBJ2-3; no clear D gene. Trimming removed 0 bases at V and 4 bases at J, with 9 bases between. CDR1 and CDR2 (germline): SGHNT, YYREEE (reference sequence). This CDR3 region has 14 residues. The DNA of the CDR3 is TGTGCCAGCAGCTTGGTCAGTCTCGCAGATACGCAGTATTTT. Translation: CASSLVSLADTQYF.

The chain couples TRBV6-6 to TRBJ2-7, with 8 bases lining up with TRBD2. The germline V gene encodes CDR1 MNHNY and CDR2 SVGAGI (reference sequence). CDR3 length: 15 residues. V lost 6 bases and J lost 2; bases outside the gene matches: 9. CDR3 protein: CASRLGTGGAYEQYF. The CDR3 nucleotides read TGTGCCAGCAGATTAGGAACGGGAGGGGCCTACGAGCAGTACTTC.

The chain has TRBV12-5 and TRBJ1-5; tentatively, D is TRBD1 (5 bases). This CDR3 is 14 amino acids long. The ends were cut back, 3 bases at V and 7 bases at J, with 13 bases in the middle. Germline CDR1 reads LGHNT; CDR2 reads FRNRAP. In DNA, the CDR3 is TGTGCTAGTGGTTTATCAGGGATATCGCAGCCCCAGCATTTT. Translation: CASGLSGISQPQHF.

This chain links TRBV2 with TRBJ1-2; 7 positions agree with TRBD1. Unmatched junction bases numbered 9, after V lost 7 bases and J lost 4 bases. Germline V gene lookup returns CDR1 SNHLY and CDR2 FYNNEI. The CDR3 runs to 14 residues. CDR3 nucleotide sequence: TGTGCCAGCACCCCAGGGGGGAGGAGCTATGGCTACACCTTC. Its protein product is CASTPGGRSYGYTF.

Here the CDR3 DNA reads TGCGCCAGCAGGGCAACTGCGGAGGATACGCAGTATTTT. Protein: CASRATAEDTQYF. This rearrangement joins TRBV10-1 to TRBJ2-3; no clear D. Germline-derived CDR1 and CDR2 are WNHNN and SYGVQD (reference sequence). V shed 6 bases and J shed 6 bases, with 13 bases lying between them. This CDR3 is 13 amino acids long.